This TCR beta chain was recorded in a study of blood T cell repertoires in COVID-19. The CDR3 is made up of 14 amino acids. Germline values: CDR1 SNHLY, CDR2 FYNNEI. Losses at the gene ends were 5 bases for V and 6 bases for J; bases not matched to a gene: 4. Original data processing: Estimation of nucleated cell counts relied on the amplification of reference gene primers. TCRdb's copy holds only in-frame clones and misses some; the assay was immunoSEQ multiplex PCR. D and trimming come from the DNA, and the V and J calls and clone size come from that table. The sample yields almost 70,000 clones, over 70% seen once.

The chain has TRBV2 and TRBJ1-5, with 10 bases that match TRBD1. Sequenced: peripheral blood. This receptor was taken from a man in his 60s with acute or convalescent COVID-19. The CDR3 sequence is CASSSTGGTQPQHF. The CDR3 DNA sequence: TGTGCCAGCAGTTCGACAGGGGGCACTCAGCCCCAGCATTTT.